The present entry profiles one T cell receptor beta chain with its context. Clones were sequenced by immunoSEQ multiplex PCR, and TCRdb holds only the in-frame ones, with some missing. The profile shows under 200,000 clones, roughly 90% of them singletons. The sample belongs to a study of blood T cell repertoires in COVID-19. V was trimmed by 10 bases and J by 0 bases, leaving 13 bases between them. The CDR3 has 14 residues. CDR1 MNHEY and CDR2 SVGAGI come from the germline V gene. This clonotype was obtained from a man between 18 and 29 years old with active or convalescent COVID-19. The V and J genes are TRBV6-5 and TRBJ1-5; no firm D call. The sequenced sample was peripheral blood. As DNA, the CDR3 is TGTGCCACCTCGGGAGTAAATAGCAATCAGCCCCAGCATTTT. It specifies CATSGVNSNQPQHF.